These 29 T cell receptor beta chains were sequenced from one sample in a study of shared clonotypes between healthy human individuals. TCRdb keeps only in-frame clones here, not all; method: immunoSEQ multiplex PCR. This repertoire shows around 500,000 clones, about 79% found once; its top ten account for about an eighth. The sample was PBMCs. All receptors derive from a woman in her forties in good health. Some clones in this sample may be carry-over from other donors' samples.

The rearrangement links TRBV7-8 to TRBJ2-3, with TRBD1 identical over 7 bases. The length of the CDR3 is 13 residues. V was pared by 5 bases and J by 6 bases, with 5 bases of the junction left unmatched. From germline, CDR1 is SGHVS and CDR2 FQNEAQ. DNA for the CDR3: TGTGCCAGCAGCCTACAGGGGTATGATACGCAGTATTTT. Translation gives CASSLQGYDTQYF.

As for this clone: One base separates it from a far larger clone, so it is likely a read error. Other DNA sequences in the same sample also yield this CDR3. The chain combines TRBV11-2 with TRBJ1-2; 7 bases are shared with TRBD1. The germline CDR1 and CDR2 sequences are SGHAT and FQNNGV. The CDR3 extends over 13 amino acids. The CDR3 protein is CASSPTGNYGYTF. The CDR3 coding sequence is TGCGCCAGCAGCCCGACAGGGAACTATGGCTACACCTTC.

Turning to this clone: Germline is not matched at one junction end, which may reflect a read error. This chain connects TRBV7-2 to TRBJ2-3, with unresolved D. This CDR3 is built from 15 residues. Looked up from germline, CDR1 is SGHTA and CDR2 is FQGNSA. This CDR3 is CASSQDRLGADTQYF. For the CDR3, the DNA is TGCGCCAGCAGCCAAGATAGGCTGGGTGCAGATACGCAGTATTTT.

The CDR3 loop reads CASSLAPGLTYNEQFF. DNA of the CDR3: TGTGCCAGCAGCTTAGCACCGGGTCTCACCTACAATGAGCAGTTCTTC. The V and J genes are TRBV11-2 and TRBJ2-1; unclear D gene. This CDR3 region has 16 residues. From germline, CDR1 is SGHAT and CDR2 FQNNGV. Trimming shortened V by 1 base and J by 2 bases, and 12 bases separated the two germline ends.

This clone was seen a single time. The chain links TRBV7-8 to TRBJ2-1, with 8 nucleotides matching TRBD1. The CDR3 contains 16 residues. Trimming took 5 bases from V and 12 from J; bases not matched to a gene: 18. CDR1 is SGHVS and CDR2 is FQNEAQ in the germline V gene. CDR3 sequence reads: CASSRDRQIWSGAQFF. CDR3 sequence (DNA): TGTGCCAGCAGCCGGGACAGGCAAATATGGAGTGGTGCGCAGTTCTTC. The whole variable domain, filled in from reference TRBV7-8 and TRBJ2-1, reads GAGVSQSPRYKVAKRGQDVALRCDPISGHVSLFWYQQALGQGPEFLTYFQNEAQLDKSGLPSDRFFAERPEGSVSTLKIQRTQQEDSAVYLCASSRDRQIWSGAQFFGPGTRLTVL.

The chain combines TRBV5-6 with TRBJ2-7; weak D call: TRBD2 (5 bases). Trimming removed 0 bases at V and 6 bases at J, with 13 bases between. This CDR3 comprises 14 residues. Germline V gene lookup returns CDR1 SGHDT and CDR2 YYEEEE. This CDR3 reads CASSLGVGEREQYF. CDR3 nucleotides: TGTGCCAGCAGCTTGGGAGTTGGGGAGCGCGAGCAGTACTTC.

The V call is TRBV5-4, the J call TRBJ2-1; a possible D gene is TRBD1 (6 bases). Germline V CDR1 and CDR2: SGHNT, YYREEE (reference sequence). V was shortened by 4 bases and J by 4 bases, with 9 bases between the two germline ends. The CDR3 sequence is 13 residues long. In nucleotides, the CDR3 is TGTGCCAGCAGCCCGGGACAATACAATGAGCAGTTCTTC. The encoded protein is CASSPGQYNEQFF.

The table lists this clone with a count of one. The chain combines TRBV10-3 with TRBJ2-5; D possibly matches TRBD1 or TRBD2 (5 bases each). CDR1 ENHRY and CDR2 SYGVKD come from the germline V gene. Trimming removed 3 bases from V and 4 bases from J, with 12 bases in between. The CDR3 totals 14 residues. The CDR3 region has the DNA TGTGCCATCAGTGAACTAGGGCAGGGAGAGACCCAGTACTTC. It translates to CAISELGQGETQYF.

V is TRBV19 and J is TRBJ1-5, with D perhaps TRBD1 (5 bases). V lost 7 bases and J lost 2, with 15 bases in between. The CDR3 length is 15 residues. Per germline, CDR1 LNHDA and CDR2 SQIVND (reference sequence). The DNA of the CDR3 is TGTGCCAGTATACCAGGGAGTGGTGGCAATCAGCCCCAGCATTTT. It codes for CASIPGSGGNQPQHF.

This clone was recorded a few times. V gene TRBV7-3 combines with J gene TRBJ2-6; the D gene is possibly TRBD1 (5 bases). The CDR3 has 15 residues. With 5 bases removed from V and 0 bases from J, the gap between germline ends came to 8 bases. Looked up from germline, CDR1 is SGHTA and CDR2 is FQGTGA. This chain's CDR3 is CASSQGISGANVLTF. Written as DNA, the CDR3 is TGTGCCAGCAGCCAGGGAATCTCTGGGGCCAACGTCCTGACTTTC.

The table lists this clone with a count of one. CDR3 DNA: TGTGCCAGCAGCTTCGGGGGCATGCGGGAGGTGTGGAATGAGCAGTTCTTC. Encoded protein: CASSFGGMREVWNEQFF. The chain links TRBV5-6 to TRBJ2-1; TRBD2 matches at 8 bases. CDR3 length: 17 amino acids. Germline V CDR1 and CDR2: SGHDT, YYEEEE. Unmatched junction bases numbered 14, after V lost 2 bases and J lost 7 bases.

This clone appeared a single time. The genes are TRBV29-1 and TRBJ1-1; a weak D match, TRBD1 (6 bases). Germline V lookup: CDR1 SQVTM, CDR2 ANQGSEA. The V end was cut by 1 base, the J end by 1 base, with 7 bases between. This CDR3 comprises 13 residues. CDR3 loop: CSVEGTANTEAFF. The CDR3 coding sequence is TGCAGCGTTGAAGGGACAGCGAACACTGAAGCTTTCTTT.

J is TRBJ2-3 and V is TRBV10-3, with 7 bases identical to TRBD1. The CDR3 extends over 16 amino acids. In germline, CDR1 is ENHRY, CDR2 SYGVKD. V trimming: 0 bases; J trimming: 11 bases; junction bases outside the gene matches: 14. CDR3 protein: CAISESRDSPRGKQYF. DNA of the CDR3: TGTGCCATCAGTGAGTCTCGGGACAGTCCCCGCGGTAAGCAGTATTTT.

The chain couples TRBV2 to TRBJ2-2; no reliable D call. Germline assignment: CDR1 SNHLY and CDR2 FYNNEI. Trimming removed 7 bases from V and 3 bases from J, with 12 bases in between. This CDR3 is built from 14 residues. The CDR3 sequence: CASTKIGDTGELFF. CDR3 DNA: TGTGCCAGCACCAAAATTGGGGACACCGGGGAGCTGTTTTTT.

This clone was recorded a few times. The chain joins TRBV6-1 to TRBJ2-7, with 9 positions matching TRBD1. CDR3 size: 17 residues. Per the germline V gene, CDR1 is MNHNS and CDR2 is SASEGT. Germline trimming cut 1 base from V and 6 bases from J; bases unmatched to any gene: 13. CDR3 coding DNA: TGTGCCAGCAGTGAAGGAACGGGACAGGGAAAGACGTTCGAGCAGTACTTC. The encoded protein is CASSEGTGQGKTFEQYF.

The V gene is TRBV10-3, the J gene TRBJ1-1; the match to TRBD1 covers 7 bases. The CDR3 extends over 16 amino acids. The germline V gene encodes CDR1 ENHRY and CDR2 SYGVKD. The V and J ends lost 5 bases and 7 bases, in that order; junction bases with no gene match: 16. The DNA for the CDR3 is TGTGCCATCAGTACAACAGGGGTACTCGATCGAGGTGAAGCTTTCTTT. This sequence encodes CAISTTGVLDRGEAFF.

This sequence joins TRBV28 and TRBJ2-1; D is uncertain. Trimming removed 5 bases at V and 0 bases at J, with 8 bases between. The germline CDR1 and CDR2 sequences are MDHEN and SYDVKM. This CDR3 spans 14 amino acids. The CDR3 nucleotides are TGTGCCAGCAGTGTTCCCTTCTCCTACAATGAGCAGTTCTTC. Translated, it gives CASSVPFSYNEQFF.

This clone has only one observation. The rearrangement uses TRBV4-3 and TRBJ1-2; D not resolved. The CDR3 totals 15 residues. Germline V lookup: CDR1 LGHNA, CDR2 YSLEER. Trimming cost V 1 base and J 2 bases, with 11 bases left between them. The CDR3 spells CASSQGTPSNYGYTF. DNA of the CDR3: TGCGCCAGCAGCCAAGGTACACCCTCAAACTATGGCTACACCTTC.

The chain has TRBV5-1 and TRBJ2-4, with 10 bases that match TRBD2. Unmatched junction bases numbered 7, after V lost 2 bases and J lost 5 bases. Germline CDR1 SGHRS, CDR2 YFSETQ. The CDR3 extends over 16 amino acids. CDR3 nucleotides: TGCGCCAGCAGCTTTCAGTCTAGCGGGAGAGAAAACATTCAGTACTTC. This encodes CASSFQSSGRENIQYF.

This clone was seen only once. The rearrangement links TRBV6-1 to TRBJ2-7; 7 positions match TRBD2. V trimming: 4 bases; J trimming: 4 bases; junction bases outside the gene matches: 7. Germline V gene data show CDR1 as MNHNS and CDR2 as SASEGT. The CDR3 contains 14 residues. The CDR3 sequence: CASSGNSGQYEQYF. CDR3 nucleotide sequence: TGTGCCAGCAGTGGTAATAGCGGGCAGTACGAGCAGTACTTC.

A note on this clone: This sample also contains other DNA sequences that code for the same CDR3. The rearrangement links TRBV18 to TRBJ1-3; D is undetermined. Trimming left V 3 bases short and J 0 bases short, with 6 bases between. The germline CDR1 and CDR2 sequences are KGHSH and LQKENI. CDR3 size: 14 residues. In DNA, the CDR3 is TGTGCCAGCTCACCGGGGAGCTCTGGAAACACCATATATTTT. As protein: CASSPGSSGNTIYF.

Comments on this clone: A much more abundant neighbour one base away suggests this may be a read error. The chain joins TRBV25-1 to TRBJ1-1; D is possibly TRBD1 (6 bases). Per germline, CDR1 MGHDK and CDR2 SYGVNS. The length of the CDR3 is 17 residues. The CDR3 sequence: CASSEYATGQGNAEAFF. The CDR3 DNA is TGTGCCAGCAGTGAATATGCGACTGGGCAGGGGAACGCTGAAGCTTTCTTT.

This clone was seen many times. The rearrangement links TRBV9 to TRBJ1-4; D is ambiguous. Germline loops: CDR1 SGDLS, CDR2 YYNGEE. The CDR3 contains 14 residues. Trimming shortened V by 3 bases and J by 6 bases, and 12 bases separated the two germline ends. CDR3 DNA: TGTGCCAGCAGCGGAGGAAACAACTATGAAAAACTGTTTTTT. Protein product: CASSGGNNYEKLFF.

The chain has TRBV7-9 and TRBJ2-1, with D uncertain. The germline V gene has CDR1 SEHNR and CDR2 FQNEAQ (reference sequence). Trimming shortened V by 6 bases and J by 8 bases, and 20 bases separated the two germline ends. The CDR3 covers 15 residues. CDR3 sequence reads: CASRDELRLVDEQFF. The CDR3 DNA follows: TGTGCCAGCAGAGATGAACTTCGTCTTGTCGATGAGCAGTTCTTC.

CDR3 protein: CAPRDREINEQFF. DNA for the CDR3: TGTGCCCCTCGGGACAGGGAGATCAATGAGCAGTTCTTC. The J gene is TRBJ2-1, the V gene TRBV27; 9 bases align to TRBD1. The length of the CDR3 is 13 residues. Germline lookup yields CDR1 MNHEY and CDR2 SMNVEV (reference sequence). Trimming cost V 11 bases and J 6 bases; bases outside gene matches: 8.

V is TRBV2 and J is TRBJ2-5, with D perhaps being TRBD1 or TRBD2 (6 bases each). There are 14 residues in the CDR3. The V end lost 2 bases, the J end lost 4 bases, and 11 bases lay between the germline ends. Germline CDR1 and CDR2: SNHLY and FYNNEI. DNA for the CDR3: TGTGCCAGCAGTGAACAAGGGGGAGGAGAGACCCAGTACTTC. This codes for CASSEQGGGETQYF. The full variable domain, rest sourced from reference TRBV2 and TRBJ2-5, is EPEVTQTPSHQVTQMGQEVILRCVPISNHLYFYWYRQILGQKVEFLVSFYNNEISEKSEIFDDQFSVERPDGSNFTLKIRSTKLEDSAMYFCASSEQGGGETQYFGPGTRLLVL.

The rearrangement links TRBV5-1 to TRBJ2-7; no definite D call. Germline loops: CDR1 SGHRS, CDR2 YFSETQ. The CDR3 length is 14 residues. Trimming stripped 0 bases from V and 3 bases from J, with 10 bases between. CDR3: CASSLGRQVYEQYF. CDR3 bases: TGCGCCAGCAGCTTGGGACGGCAGGTCTACGAGCAGTACTTC.

This chain links TRBV7-9 with TRBJ2-2; D might be TRBD1 or TRBD2, each matching 7 bases. Germline assignment: CDR1 SEHNR and CDR2 FQNEAQ (reference sequence). The CDR3 has 15 amino acids. V dropped 5 bases and J dropped 7 bases, with 17 bases sitting between them. The chain's CDR3 is CASSAYRGGDGELFF. In nucleotides, the CDR3 is TGTGCCAGCAGCGCGTACAGGGGAGGGGACGGGGAGCTGTTTTTT.

The rearrangement joins TRBV4-1 to TRBJ2-7, with 8 bases fitting TRBD1. The germline V gene encodes CDR1 MGHRA and CDR2 YSYEKL. Trimming removed 4 bases from V and 6 bases from J; junction bases left unmatched: 11. CDR3 length: 15 residues. The CDR3 here is CASSPPDRDISEQYF. The CDR3 DNA follows: TGCGCCAGCAGCCCTCCGGACAGGGACATCAGCGAGCAGTACTTC.